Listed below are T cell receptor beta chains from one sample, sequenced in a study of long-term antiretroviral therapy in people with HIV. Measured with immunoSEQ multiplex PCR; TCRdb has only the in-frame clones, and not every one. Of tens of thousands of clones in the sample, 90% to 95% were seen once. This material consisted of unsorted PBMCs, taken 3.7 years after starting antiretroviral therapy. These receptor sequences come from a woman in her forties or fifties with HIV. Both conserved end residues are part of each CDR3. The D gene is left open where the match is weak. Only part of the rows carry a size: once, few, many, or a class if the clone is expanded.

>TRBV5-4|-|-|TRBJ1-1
CASSPSGAEAFF
TGTGCCAGCAGCCCCTCGGGGGCTGAAGCTTTCTTT
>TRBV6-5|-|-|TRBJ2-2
CASGSSTGELFF
TGTGCCAGCGGTTCTTCCACCGGGGAGCTGTTTTTT
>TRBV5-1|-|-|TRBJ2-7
CASSLFGSGGNEQYF
TGCGCCAGCAGCTTGTTCGGGTCAGGTGGAAACGAGCAGTACTTC
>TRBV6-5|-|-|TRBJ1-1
CASSYDTGQGNTEAFF
TGTGCCAGCAGTTACGACACGGGACAAGGTAACACTGAAGCTTTCTTT
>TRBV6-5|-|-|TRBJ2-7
CASSFGTVQYF
TGTGCCAGCAGCTTTGGGACCGTGCAGTACTTC
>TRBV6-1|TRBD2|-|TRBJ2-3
CAGSWGGTDTQYF
TGTGCCGGTAGCTGGGGGGGGACAGATACGCAGTATTTT
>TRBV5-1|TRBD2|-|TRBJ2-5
CVSGLAGGKQETQYF
TGCGTCAGCGGACTAGCGGGGGGGAAGCAAGAGACCCAGTACTTC
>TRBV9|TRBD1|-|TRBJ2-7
CASSPWDSTYEQYF
TGTGCCAGCAGCCCCTGGGACAGTACCTACGAGCAGTACTTC
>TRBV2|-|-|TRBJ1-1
CASSENQEGTEAFF
TGTGCCAGCAGTGAGAATCAGGAGGGGACTGAAGCTTTCTTT
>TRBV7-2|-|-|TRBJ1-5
CASSASRPGHLNQPQHF
TGTGCCAGCAGCGCAAGCCGACCGGGACACCTAAATCAGCCCCAGCATTTT
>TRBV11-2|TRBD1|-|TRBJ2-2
CASSYSAPGQGGTGELFF
TGTGCCAGCAGTTATTCCGCCCCGGGACAGGGGGGCACCGGGGAGCTGTTTTTT
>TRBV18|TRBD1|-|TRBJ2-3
CASSPPGQPTDTQYF
TGTGCCAGCTCACCCCCGGGACAGCCCACAGATACGCAGTATTTT
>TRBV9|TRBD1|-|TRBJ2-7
CASSLTGQGSYEQYF
TGTGCCAGCAGCTTAACGGGACAGGGGTCCTACGAGCAGTACTTC
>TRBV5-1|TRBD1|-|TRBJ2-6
CASSLLPGTGSGANVLTF
TGCGCCAGCAGCTTACTTCCCGGGACAGGGTCTGGGGCCAACGTCCTGACTTTC
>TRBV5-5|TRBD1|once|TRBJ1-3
CASSLAGTGLSRNTIYF
TGTGCCAGCAGCTTGGCCGGGACAGGCCTTTCTAGAAACACCATATATTTT
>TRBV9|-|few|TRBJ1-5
CASSVVLRSNQPQHF
TGTGCCAGCAGCGTAGTCTTACGGAGCAATCAGCCCCAGCATTTT
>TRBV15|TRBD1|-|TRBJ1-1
CATVKGGWNTEAFF
TGTGCCACCGTAAAAGGGGGCTGGAACACTGAAGCTTTCTTT
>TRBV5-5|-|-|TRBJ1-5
CASSVGRGQPQHF
TGTGCCAGCAGCGTCGGAAGGGGCCAGCCCCAGCATTTT
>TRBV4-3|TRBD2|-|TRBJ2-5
CASSQGGLAGSQETQYF
TGCGCCAGCAGCCAAGGGGGACTAGCGGGGAGTCAAGAGACCCAGTACTTC
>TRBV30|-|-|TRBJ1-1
CAWSLFGRVKNTEAFF
TGTGCCTGGAGTCTCTTCGGGAGGGTAAAGAACACTGAAGCTTTCTTT
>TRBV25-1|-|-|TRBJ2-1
CASSEPGTLLQFF
TGTGCCAGCAGTGAGCCAGGGACGTTATTACAGTTCTTC
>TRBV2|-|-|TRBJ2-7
CASRDSGKLYEQYF
TGTGCCAGCAGGGACAGTGGGAAACTGTACGAGCAGTACTTC
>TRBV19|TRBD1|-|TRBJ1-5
CASSLYGTGKSQPQHF
TGTGCCAGTAGTCTCTACGGGACAGGGAAGAGTCAGCCCCAGCATTTT
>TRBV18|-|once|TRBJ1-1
CASSPPELGSTEAFF
TGTGCCAGCTCACCACCGGAGCTGGGGTCCACTGAAGCTTTCTTT
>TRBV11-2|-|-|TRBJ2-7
CASSLYGRDYEQYF
TGTGCCAGCAGCTTATACGGCAGGGACTACGAGCAGTACTTC
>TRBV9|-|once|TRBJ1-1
CASSVSGDALEAFF
TGTGCCAGCAGCGTGTCCGGAGACGCGCTTGAAGCTTTCTTT
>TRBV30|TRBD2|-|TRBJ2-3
CAWSGGGATTDTQYF
TGTGCCTGGTCTGGCGGGGGGGCGACCACAGATACGCAGTATTTT
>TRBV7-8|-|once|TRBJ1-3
CASSLRTVGNTIYF
TGTGCCAGCAGCTTACGGACAGTTGGAAACACCATATATTTT
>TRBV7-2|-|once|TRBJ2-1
CASSLVPGSSYNEQFF
TGTGCCAGCAGCTTAGTGCCGGGGAGCTCCTACAATGAGCAGTTCTTC
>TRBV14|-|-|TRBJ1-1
CASSGQTYGEAFF
TGTGCCAGCAGCGGACAGACTTATGGCGAAGCTTTCTTT
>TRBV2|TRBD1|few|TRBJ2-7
CASTGTGGHEQYF
TGTGCCAGCACCGGGACAGGGGGCCACGAGCAGTACTTC
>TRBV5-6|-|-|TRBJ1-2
CASSLPQTRRGYTF
TGTGCCAGCAGCTTGCCCCAAACTCGCCGGGGCTACACCTTC
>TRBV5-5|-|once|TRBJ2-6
CASSLDYGWASGANVLTF
TGTGCCAGCAGCTTGGACTACGGATGGGCTTCTGGGGCCAACGTCCTGACTTTC
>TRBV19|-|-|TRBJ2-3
CASSPGRTDTQYF
TGTGCCAGTAGTCCTGGGAGAACTGATACGCAGTATTTT
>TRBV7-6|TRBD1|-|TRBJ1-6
CASSPGGRSPLHF
TGTGCCAGCAGCCCAGGGGGCCGTTCACCCCTCCACTTT
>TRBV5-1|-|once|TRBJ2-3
CASSLEGTTDTQYF
TGCGCCAGCAGCTTGGAAGGGACTACAGATACGCAGTATTTT
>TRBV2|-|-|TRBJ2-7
CASSESLSSYEQYF
TGTGCCAGCAGTGAATCATTGAGCTCCTACGAGCAGTACTTC
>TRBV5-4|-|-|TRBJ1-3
CASSLPGTSGNTIYF
TGTGCCAGCAGCTTGCCGGGGACGTCTGGAAACACCATATATTTT
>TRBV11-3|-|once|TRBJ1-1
CASSLGGNTEAFF
TGTGCCAGCAGCTTAGGGGGGAACACTGAAGCTTTCTTT
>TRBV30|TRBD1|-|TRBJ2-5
CAWAGTGVGETQYF
TGTGCCTGGGCCGGGACAGGGGTAGGAGAGACCCAGTACTTC
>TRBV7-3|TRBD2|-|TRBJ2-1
CASRKPVLAGGPHFF
TGTGCCAGCAGAAAACCCGTACTTGCGGGGGGGCCCCATTTCTTC
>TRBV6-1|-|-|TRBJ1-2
CASSSTSLYGYTF
TGTGCCAGCAGCAGCACATCGCTATATGGCTACACCTTC
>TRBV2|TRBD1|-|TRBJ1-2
CATSGGTQGTYGYTF
TGTGCCACTTCAGGGGGGACGCAGGGGACCTATGGCTACACCTTC
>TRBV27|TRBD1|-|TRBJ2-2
CASKDRGFTGELFF
TGTGCCAGCAAAGACAGGGGGTTCACCGGGGAGCTGTTTTTT
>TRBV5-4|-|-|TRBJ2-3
CASSSVGADTQYF
TGTGCCAGCAGCTCCGTGGGTGCGGATACGCAGTATTTT
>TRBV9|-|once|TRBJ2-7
CASSGRNRPHEQYF
TGTGCCAGCAGTGGGAGGAACAGGCCACACGAGCAGTACTTC
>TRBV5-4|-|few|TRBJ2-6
CASSQTNSGANVLTF
TGTGCCAGCAGCCAAACTAACTCTGGGGCCAACGTCCTGACTTTC
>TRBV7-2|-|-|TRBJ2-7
CASSSTSLIYEQYF
TGTGCCAGCAGCTCTACTAGCCTTATCTACGAGCAGTACTTC
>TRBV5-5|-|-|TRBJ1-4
CASSLSDRAGLNEKLFF
TGTGCCAGCAGCTTGAGTGATCGCGCCGGGCTGAATGAAAAACTGTTTTTT
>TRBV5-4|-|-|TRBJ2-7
CASSRKGGLSYEQYF
TGTGCCAGCAGCAGAAAGGGGGGGCTCTCCTACGAGCAGTACTTC
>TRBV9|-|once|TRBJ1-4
CASSVSGSNEKLFF
TGTGCCAGCAGCGTGTCCGGCTCTAATGAAAAACTGTTTTTT
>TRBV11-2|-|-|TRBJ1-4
CASSLEGFNEKLFF
TGTGCCAGCAGCTTAGAAGGATTTAATGAAAAACTGTTTTTT
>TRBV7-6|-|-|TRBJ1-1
CASSLQPTSSLSAFF
TGTGCCAGCAGCCTACAACCCACTTCTTCCCTGAGCGCTTTCTTT
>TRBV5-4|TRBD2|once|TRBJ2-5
CASSLFFQAGLRKTQYF
TGTGCCAGCAGCCTTTTTTTCCAAGCGGGACTAAGGAAGACCCAGTACTTC